The 10 T cell receptor beta chains given below trace back to one sample, sequenced in a study of blood T cell repertoires in COVID-19. Produced via immunoSEQ multiplex PCR; TCRdb's table is partial and in-frame only. The sample lists about 320,000 clones, over 70% occurring once. Source material: PBMCs or T cells enriched from blood (not recorded which). The receptor set was obtained from a man aged 25-45 years who had recovered from COVID-19.

The chain has TRBV10-3 and TRBJ2-5, with 7 bases matching TRBD1. CDR1 and CDR2 from the germline V gene are ENHRY and SYGVKD. This CDR3 has 13 residues. The J segment lost 4 bases and the V segment lost 7 bases, leaving 6 bases of the junction unmatched. The CDR3 protein is CAITQGRRETQYF. In nucleotides, the CDR3 is TGTGCCATCACACAGGGGCGTAGAGAGACCCAGTACTTC.

The CDR3, as DNA: TGTGCCAGCAGTTCCACGGGACAGGGGTCCTACGAGCAGTACTTC. Translation gives CASSSTGQGSYEQYF. The chain is built from TRBV2 and TRBJ2-7; 10 bases align to TRBD1. The CDR3 consists of 15 residues. Germline V gene sequence: CDR1 SNHLY, CDR2 FYNNEI. The junction had 5 bases not matched to a gene; V was cut back by 5 bases and J by 1 base.

The V call is TRBV9, the J call TRBJ2-3; 7 bases map to TRBD1. CDR1 and CDR2 from the germline V gene are SGDLS and YYNGEE. V was pared by 3 bases and J by 2 bases, with 12 bases of the junction left unmatched. The CDR3 spans 17 residues. The CDR3 is CASSASSRDRNTDTQYF. The CDR3 region has the DNA TGTGCCAGCAGCGCATCGAGCCGGGACAGAAACACAGATACGCAGTATTTT.

This clone was counted a few times. The chain links TRBV19 to TRBJ1-3; 7 bases are shared with TRBD1. The CDR3 contains 14 residues. The germline V gene encodes CDR1 LNHDA and CDR2 SQIVND (reference sequence). The V and J ends lost 6 bases and 0 bases, in that order; junction bases with no gene match: 2. The CDR3 DNA reads as TGTGCCAGTAGACAGGGGACCTCTGGAAACACCATATATTTT. Translated, it gives CASRQGTSGNTIYF. Using reference TRBV19 and TRBJ1-3 for the parts outside the CDR3, the full variable domain is DGGITQSPKYLFRKEGQNVTLSCEQNLNHDAMYWYRQDPGQGLRLIYYSQIVNDFQKGDIAEGYSVSREKKESFPLTVTSAQKNPTAFYLCASRQGTSGNTIYFGEGSWLTVV.

J is TRBJ2-3 and V is TRBV7-2, with D unresolved. The CDR3 extends over 12 amino acids. CDR1 and CDR2 (germline): SGHTA, FQGNSA. The CDR3 DNA is TGTGCTCGGCAGGTCACCACAGATACGCAGTATTTT. Amino acids: CARQVTTDTQYF.

This chain links TRBV5-1 with TRBJ2-3, with 7 nucleotides matching TRBD2. The germline V gene has CDR1 SGHRS and CDR2 YFSETQ. After removal of 0 bases from V and 6 bases from J, the junction contained 7 bases not matched to a gene. CDR3 size: 15 residues. As DNA, the CDR3 is TGCGCCAGCAGCTTGGGACTAGCCGGTAGCGATACGCAGTATTTT. Translating it yields CASSLGLAGSDTQYF.

The chain carries TRBV3-1 (or the pseudogene TRBV3-2) and TRBJ2-1; 9 nucleotides align to TRBD1. The CDR3 loop spans 14 amino acids. Germline CDR1 is LGHDT and CDR2 is YNNKEL (reference sequence). V was pared by 5 bases and J by 7 bases, with 6 bases of the junction left unmatched. CDR3 sequence: CASSYRDRENEQFF. The CDR3 DNA sequence: TGTGCCAGCAGCTACCGGGACAGGGAGAATGAGCAGTTCTTC.

This clone came up a few times. CDR3: CASSYGSEHTEAFF. The CDR3 DNA sequence: TGTGCCAGCAGTTATGGTTCCGAGCACACTGAAGCTTTCTTT. The chain is built from TRBV6-2 or TRBV6-3 and TRBJ1-1; D ambiguous. CDR3 length equals 14 residues. V was pared by 3 bases and J by 3 bases, with 11 bases between. Germline V gene lookup returns CDR1 MNHEY and CDR2 SVGEGT.

The chain has TRBV29-1 and TRBJ1-2; 7 positions agree with TRBD1. J was trimmed by 2 bases and V by 7 bases; bases with no gene match: 16. Germline-derived CDR1 and CDR2 are SQVTM and ANQGSEA. CDR3 size: 16 residues. The CDR3 here is CSARATRETGNYGYTF. The CDR3 DNA reads as TGCAGCGCGAGGGCCACCCGAGAGACAGGGAACTATGGCTACACCTTC.

The chain links TRBV6-1 to TRBJ1-5; no clear D gene. CDR3 length equals 14 residues. In germline, CDR1 is MNHNS, CDR2 SASEGT. Trimming stripped 3 bases from V and 4 bases from J, with 10 bases between. The DNA for the CDR3 is TGTGCCAGCAGTGACGAGGCAGTTAATCAGCCCCAGCATTTT. Translation: CASSDEAVNQPQHF.